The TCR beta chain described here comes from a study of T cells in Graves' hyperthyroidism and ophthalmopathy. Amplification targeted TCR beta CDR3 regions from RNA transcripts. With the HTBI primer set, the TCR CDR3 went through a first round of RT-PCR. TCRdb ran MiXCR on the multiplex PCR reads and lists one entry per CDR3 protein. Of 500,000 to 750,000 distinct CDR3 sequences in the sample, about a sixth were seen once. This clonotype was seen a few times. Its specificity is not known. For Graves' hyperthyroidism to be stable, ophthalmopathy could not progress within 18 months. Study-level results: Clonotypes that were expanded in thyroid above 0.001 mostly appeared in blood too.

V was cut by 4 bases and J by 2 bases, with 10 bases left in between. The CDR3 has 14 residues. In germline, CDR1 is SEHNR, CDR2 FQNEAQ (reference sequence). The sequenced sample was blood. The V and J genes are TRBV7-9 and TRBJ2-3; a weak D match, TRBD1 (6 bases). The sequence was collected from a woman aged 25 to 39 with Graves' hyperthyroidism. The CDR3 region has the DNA TGTGCCAGCAGCTCAGGACAGACCACAGATACGCAGTATTTT. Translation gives CASSSGQTTDTQYF.